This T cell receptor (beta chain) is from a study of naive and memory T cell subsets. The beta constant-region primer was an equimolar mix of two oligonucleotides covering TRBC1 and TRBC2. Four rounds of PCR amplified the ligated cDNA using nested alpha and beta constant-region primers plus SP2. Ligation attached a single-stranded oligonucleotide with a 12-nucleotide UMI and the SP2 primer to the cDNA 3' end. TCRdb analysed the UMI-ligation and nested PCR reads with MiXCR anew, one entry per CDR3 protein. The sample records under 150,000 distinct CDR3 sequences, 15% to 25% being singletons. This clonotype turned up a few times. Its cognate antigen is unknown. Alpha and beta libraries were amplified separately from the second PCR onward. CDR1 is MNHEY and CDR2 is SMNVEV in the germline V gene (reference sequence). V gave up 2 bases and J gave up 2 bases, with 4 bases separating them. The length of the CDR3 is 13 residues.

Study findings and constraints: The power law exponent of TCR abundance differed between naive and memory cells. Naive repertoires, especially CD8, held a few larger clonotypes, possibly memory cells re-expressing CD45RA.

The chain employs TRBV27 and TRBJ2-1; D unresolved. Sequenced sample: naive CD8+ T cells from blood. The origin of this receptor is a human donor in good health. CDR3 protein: CASSLDPYNEQFF. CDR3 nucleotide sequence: TGTGCCAGCAGTTTAGACCCCTACAATGAGCAGTTCTTC.